This T cell receptor (beta chain) was observed in a study of CXCR3-negative and CXCR3-positive naive CD8 T cells. Study-level background: Every library held about 1.5 +/- 0.3 million TRB reads, and the total came to about 135 million.

Per the germline V gene, CDR1 is MNHEY and CDR2 is SVGEGT. This CDR3 has 15 amino acids. Broader study findings: Diversity was high in both naive subsets and much lower in memory cells.

The libraries of TRB cDNA were prepared using 5' RACE with UMI labels. TCRdb re-called the 5' RACE reads; one entry per CDR3 protein, DNA not given. The table lists tens of thousands of distinct CDR3 sequences. On this clonotype itself: Its antigen is unknown.

The chain joins TRBV6-2 or TRBV6-3 to TRBJ1-1; TCRdb selects TRBD1, and the lack of DNA leaves this call unchecked. What was sequenced was memory CD8+ T cells from blood. This receptor was identified in a human donor in good health. Some clones in this sample may be carry-over from other donors' samples. CDR3 protein: CASSTPTGLAFEAFF.